The entry that follows covers one T cell receptor (beta chain) sequence. Its matching antigen is unknown. Naive, central memory, regulatory and stem cell-like memory cells within the CD4+ compartment were sorted using CD45RO/CCR7/CD25/CD127/CD95/CD27. The sample belongs to a study of beta chain features in type 1 diabetes. Study-wide background: Sorted cells from all samples, numbering about 98 million, were examined. Study outcomes and limitations: Since sequencing was performed on cDNA, cells with high TCR expression could be over-represented. Moderate yet significant TCRB CDR3 shortening was seen in Type 1 diabetes patients in all four CD4+ subsets.

The authors reverse transcribed all of the isolated RNA, so sequencing captured expressed TCRB transcripts. Here immunoSEQ multiplex PCR was the method, and the copy in TCRdb shows in-frame clones only, minus some. The sample has hundreds of thousands of clones; roughly an eighth are singletons. Trimming shortened V by 0 bases and J by 5 bases, and 10 bases separated the two germline ends. The V gene's germline CDR1 is LGHNA and CDR2 YSLEER. This CDR3 has 14 amino acids. The sequenced sample consisted of naive CD4+ T cells from blood. The TCR originated in a young man with type 1 diabetes. The chain carries TRBV4-3 and TRBJ2-5; D remains ambiguous. The CDR3 bases are TGCGCCAGCAGCCAAGATTCCGTGAGGGAGACCCAGTACTTC. Protein sequence: CASSQDSVRETQYF.